This T cell receptor beta chain was identified during a study of shared clonotypes between healthy human individuals. As for the study in general: CD4 naive cells filled three plates per donor, CD4 memory three, CD8 naive two and CD8 memory one.

Here immunoSEQ multiplex PCR was the method, and the copy in TCRdb shows in-frame clones only, minus some. In the table there are about 380,000 clones, around 96% of which are singletons. As to this clone: Its antigen is not known.

Germline-derived CDR1 and CDR2 are ENHRY and SYGVKD. The CDR3 contains 12 residues. The study's findings and limits: Enrolling few donors narrowed the genetic and exposure-history diversity that was represented. Larger richness was generally estimated for naive than memory subsets.

This sequence joins TRBV10-3 and TRBJ2-3, with TRBD2 identical over 7 bases. The TCR comes from a man younger than 40 in good health. Sequenced input: memory CD8+ T cells sorted from blood. As to subset: CD45RO+ cells pooled with CCR7-negative TemRA cells. The CDR3 coding sequence is TGTGGGGCGCGGGAGTCGAGGGATACGCAGTATTTT. Amino acid sequence: CGARESRDTQYF.